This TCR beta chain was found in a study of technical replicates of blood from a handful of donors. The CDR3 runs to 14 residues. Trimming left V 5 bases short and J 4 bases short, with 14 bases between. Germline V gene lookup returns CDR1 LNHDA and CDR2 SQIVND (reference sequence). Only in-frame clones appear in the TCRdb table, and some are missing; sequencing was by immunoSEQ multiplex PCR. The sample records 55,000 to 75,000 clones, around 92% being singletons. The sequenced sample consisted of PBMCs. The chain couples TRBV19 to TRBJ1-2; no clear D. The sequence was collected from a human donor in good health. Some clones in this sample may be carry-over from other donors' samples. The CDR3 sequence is CASSSATEFYGYTF. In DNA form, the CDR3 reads TGTGCCAGTAGTTCGGCCACAGAATTCTATGGCTACACCTTC.